These 11 T cell receptor beta chains came from one sample sequenced in a study of blood T cell repertoires in COVID-19. Produced via immunoSEQ multiplex PCR; TCRdb's table is partial and in-frame only. Among 470,000 or so clones, around 89% were seen once, and the ten largest hold about 4.5%. Material: peripheral blood. The receptor set was obtained from a woman aged 30 to 39 with acute or convalescent COVID-19.

This sequence joins TRBV15 and TRBJ2-7, with TRBD1 matching over 8 bases. Trimming cost V 1 base and J 2 bases; bases outside gene matches: 4. The CDR3 covers 15 residues. CDR1 and CDR2 (germline): LNHNV, YYDKDF (reference sequence). CDR3 DNA sequence: TGTGCCACCAGCAGAGGGGACAGGTCACCCTACGAGCAGTACTTC. It specifies CATSRGDRSPYEQYF.

The chain recombines TRBV20-1 with TRBJ2-3; tentative D call: TRBD1 (6 bases). Germline V CDR1 and CDR2: DFQATT, SNEGSKA (reference sequence). Trimming cost V 3 bases and J 2 bases, with 12 bases left between them. This CDR3 region has 14 residues. The CDR3 DNA is TGCAGTGCTAGTGGGAACAGGGACACAGATACGCAGTATTTT. Its protein is CSASGNRDTDTQYF.

The J gene is TRBJ1-1, the V gene TRBV27; D might be TRBD1 (5 bases). This CDR3 contains 14 residues. CDR1 is MNHEY and CDR2 is SMNVEV in the germline V gene (reference sequence). V shed 8 bases and J shed 1 base, with 14 bases lying between them. Written as DNA, the CDR3 is TGTGCCAGCTTCCAAGACAGAACGAACACTGAAGCTTTCTTT. The encoded protein is CASFQDRTNTEAFF.

In this sample, this clone turned up once. J is TRBJ2-1 and V is TRBV5-4; TRBD1 agrees at 8 bases. V lost 1 base and J lost 6; bases outside the gene matches: 3. CDR3 length equals 14 residues. Germline V gene lookup returns CDR1 SGHNT and CDR2 YYREEE (reference sequence). The CDR3 nucleotides are TGTGCCAGCAGCTTGCAGCAGGGGGCCAATGAGCAGTTCTTC. Protein sequence: CASSLQQGANEQFF.

The chain uses TRBV9 and TRBJ2-2; TRBD2 agrees at 8 bases. V was clipped by 4 bases and J by 4 bases; unmatched bases: 6. Per germline, CDR1 SGDLS and CDR2 YYNGEE. CDR3 length: 15 residues. The CDR3: CASSPGGGSTGELFF. The CDR3 DNA follows: TGTGCCAGCAGCCCCGGGGGGGGGAGCACCGGGGAGCTGTTTTTT.

The chain carries TRBV11-2 and TRBJ1-1; D unresolved. The CDR3 has 13 amino acids. The V end lost 3 bases, the J end lost 7 bases, and 12 bases lay between the germline ends. CDR1 SGHAT and CDR2 FQNNGV come from the germline V gene. The CDR3 reads CASSFQRELEAFF. The CDR3 nucleotides are TGTGCCAGCAGCTTTCAGAGGGAGCTTGAAGCTTTCTTT. Full variable domain (outside the CDR3, taken from reference TRBV11-2 and TRBJ1-1): EAGVAQSPRYKIIEKRQSVAFWCNPISGHATLYWYQQILGQGPKLLIQFQNNGVVDDSQLPKDRFSAERLKGVDSTLKIQPAKLEDSAVYLCASSFQRELEAFFGQGTRLTVV.

This chain joins TRBV7-9 and TRBJ2-1; the D gene is possibly TRBD2 (6 bases). There are 13 residues in the CDR3. The germline CDR1 and CDR2 sequences are SEHNR and FQNEAQ (reference sequence). Trimming cost V 3 bases and J 8 bases, with 11 bases left between them. The CDR3 loop reads CASSFNTGDEQFF. CDR3 nucleotides: TGTGCCAGCAGCTTTAATACGGGGGATGAGCAGTTCTTC.

The chain couples TRBV2 to TRBJ1-5, with D unclear. The germline gives CDR1 SNHLY, CDR2 FYNNEI. The CDR3 runs 13 residues. V was trimmed by 0 bases and J by 6 bases, leaving 6 bases between them. CDR3: CASSEAPSQPQHF. CDR3 DNA sequence: TGTGCCAGCAGTGAAGCGCCTAGTCAGCCCCAGCATTTT.

The rearrangement links TRBV7-9 to TRBJ2-2; D remains ambiguous. Germline values: CDR1 SEHNR, CDR2 FQNEAQ (reference sequence). The V end was cut by 2 bases, the J end by 6 bases, with 4 bases between. The CDR3 has 12 amino acids. For the CDR3, the DNA is TGTGCCAGCAGCTTAATCTCCGGGGAGCTGTTTTTT. The encoded protein is CASSLISGELFF.

The rearrangement uses TRBV18 and TRBJ1-3; no definite D call. This CDR3 is built from 15 residues. Germline V lookup: CDR1 KGHSH, CDR2 LQKENI. The V and J ends lost 3 bases and 0 bases respectively, with 9 bases between them. In DNA form, the CDR3 reads TGTGCCAGCTCACCCACGGGTTCCTCTGGAAACACCATATATTTT. Translation gives CASSPTGSSGNTIYF.

The chain employs TRBV5-6 and TRBJ2-7, with D possibly TRBD2 on 5 matching bases. Germline-derived CDR1 and CDR2 are SGHDT and YYEEEE. V dropped 4 bases and J dropped 0 bases, with 14 bases sitting between them. The CDR3 consists of 15 residues. The CDR3 nucleotides are TGTGCCAGCAGCCCACTTCCCCGGGACTCCTACGAGCAGTACTTC. Translating gives CASSPLPRDSYEQYF. The full variable domain, in which reference TRBV5-6 and TRBJ2-7 provide the parts outside the CDR3, is DAGVTQSPTHLIKTRGQQVTLRCSPKSGHDTVSWYQQALGQGPQFIFQYYEEEERQRGNFPDRFSGHQFPNYSSELNVNALLLGDSALYLCASSPLPRDSYEQYFGPGTRLTVT.